This T cell receptor (beta chain) was sequenced in a study of type 1 regulatory T cells. At the level of the study: An in vitro protocol generated T-allo10, a Tr1-enriched, alloantigen-specific CD4 T cell product.

TCRdb itself ran the reads through MiXCR, one entry per CDR3 protein. The data hold some 89,000 distinct CDR3 sequences, with 25% to 40% observed a single time. The sequenced material came from CD4+ T cells, either the whole sample or a sorted fraction (not recorded which). This clonotype was sampled from a human donor in good health.

CDR3 nucleotides: TGCAGTGCTAGGTCTAGCGGGGAGAGCACAGATACGCAGTATTTT. It is translated as CSARSSGESTDTQYF. The V call is TRBV20-1, the J call TRBJ2-3; 9 bases are a match to TRBD2. CDR3 length: 15 residues. Trimming took 3 bases from V and 0 from J; bases not matched to a gene: 4. Germline-derived CDR1 and CDR2 are DFQATT and SNEGSKA (reference sequence).